This entry lists 32 T cell receptor beta chains sequenced from one sample in a study of regulatory T cells in long-lasting Graves disease. Both iRepertoire HTBI primers and Arm-PCR of CDR3 regions were used to build the TCR beta libraries. Each CDR3 protein gets one entry after TCRdb re-called the multiplex PCR reads with MiXCR. The sample has roughly 250,000 distinct CDR3 sequences, about 17% seen once. As for time point: newly diagnosed GD, antithyroid drugs for less than 3 months. Making the TCR library involved RNA that had been extracted from PBMCs. This sample also belongs to another study, concerning T cells in Graves' hyperthyroidism and ophthalmopathy.

The specimen comprised peripheral blood mononuclear cells (PBMCs), sampled at new diagnosis, from a patient treated with antithyroid drugs. The origin of the receptors is a woman in her 30s with Graves disease.

This clonotype was found many times. This chain links TRBV5-1 with TRBJ2-7; possibly TRBD1 for D (6 bases). This CDR3 has 15 amino acids. Deletions cut 2 bases from V and 3 bases from J, with 15 bases between. Germline CDR1 SGHRS, CDR2 YFSETQ. CDR3 residues: CASSLTRGELYEQYF. The DNA of the CDR3 is TGCGCCAGCAGCTTAACCAGGGGAGAACTCTACGAGCAGTACTTC.

This clonotype was counted many times. V is TRBV4-2 and J is TRBJ1-4; TRBD1 matches at 7 bases. V lost 3 bases and J lost 4; bases outside the gene matches: 5. The germline V gene encodes CDR1 LGHNA and CDR2 YNFKEQ. The CDR3 covers 15 residues. The chain's CDR3 is CASSHWGQLNEKLFF. The DNA of the CDR3 is TGTGCCAGCAGCCATTGGGGACAGCTTAATGAAAAACTGTTTTTT.

In this sample, this clonotype turned up a few times. The J gene is TRBJ2-5, the V gene TRBV7-2; 14 nucleotides line up with TRBD2. CDR1 is SGHTA and CDR2 is FQGNSA in the germline V gene. J was trimmed by 7 bases and V by 1 base; bases with no gene match: 2. The CDR3 sequence is 15 residues long. Here the CDR3 reads CASSLGLAGGGTQYF. The CDR3 DNA reads as TGTGCCAGCAGCTTAGGACTAGCGGGGGGGGGGACCCAGTACTTC.

This clonotype was detected ten times or more. The rearrangement links TRBV27 to TRBJ2-1, with TRBD2 identical over 11 bases. This CDR3 has 15 residues. From germline, CDR1 is MNHEY and CDR2 SMNVEV (reference sequence). V dropped 4 bases and J dropped 4; count of bases not matched to a gene: 3. The DNA of the CDR3 is TGTGCCAGCAGTTCCATAGCGGGGGGGTACAATGAGCAGTTCTTC. Its protein is CASSSIAGGYNEQFF.

This clonotype came up once. A read error is possible here, since a much larger clone lies one base away. The V and J genes are TRBV5-1 and TRBJ1-2; possibly TRBD1 for D (6 bases). The CDR3 consists of 17 residues. CDR1 is SGHRS and CDR2 is YFSETQ in the germline V gene. As DNA, the CDR3 is TGTGCCAGCAGCTCGGGCAGAGGGGACATTCTAGACTATGGCTACACCTTC. Its translation is CASSSGRGDILDYGYTF.

This clonotype turned up a few times. J is TRBJ2-3 and V is TRBV6-2 or TRBV6-3; 9 bases map to TRBD2. The CDR3 has 16 amino acids. In germline, CDR1 is MNHEY, CDR2 SVGEGT. With V trimmed by 4 bases and J by 4 bases, 9 bases remained unmatched. The CDR3 bases are TGTGCCAGCAGTTCGGTCGCGGGGGGGCCCTCAGATACGCAGTATTTT. Translating gives CASSSVAGGPSDTQYF.

CDR3 nucleotide sequence: TGTGCCTCGCGAGATTGGGTAGACAGGGGGCAGGCCGGGGAGCTGTTTTTT. As protein: CASRDWVDRGQAGELFF. This chain joins TRBV19 and TRBJ2-2; 10 nucleotides align to TRBD1. CDR1 and CDR2 (germline): LNHDA, SQIVND (reference sequence). This CDR3 spans 17 amino acids. V was clipped by 11 bases and J by 6 bases; unmatched bases: 18.

The table lists this clonotype with many counts. The V call is TRBV9, the J call TRBJ1-5; TRBD1 is a possible D gene (5 bases). The V gene lost 3 bases and the J gene lost 7 bases, with 14 bases spanning the gap. The CDR3 loop spans 14 amino acids. The germline V gene has CDR1 SGDLS and CDR2 YYNGEE. In DNA, the CDR3 is TGTGCCAGCAGCGGGCCGGGGGGACCCCAGCCCCAGCATTTT. It yields the protein CASSGPGGPQPQHF.

This clonotype appeared many times. V gene TRBV27 combines with J gene TRBJ2-3, with 12 bases fitting TRBD2. The V gene's germline CDR1 is MNHEY and CDR2 SMNVEV (reference sequence). The junction had 9 bases not matched to a gene; V was cut back by 6 bases and J by 2 bases. The CDR3 is made up of 17 amino acids. The CDR3 sequence is CASSKTLAGGSTDTQYF. The CDR3 bases are TGTGCCAGCAGCAAAACTCTAGCGGGGGGGTCCACAGATACGCAGTATTTT.

There are many counts of this clonotype. A much larger clone sits a single nucleotide away, making a read error possible. The genes are TRBV7-9 and TRBJ2-5, with unresolved D. Deletions cut 1 base from V and 4 bases from J, with 16 bases between. CDR3 length: 16 amino acids. Per the germline V gene, CDR1 is SEHNR and CDR2 is FQNEAQ (reference sequence). CDR3 in amino acids: CASSLVDHYSRETQYF. In DNA form, the CDR3 reads TGTGCCAGCAGCTTAGTCGACCACTATAGCAGAGAGACCCAGTACTTC.

This clonotype has only one observation. The CDR3 nucleotides are TGTGCCATCAGCTCAGTGGACGTATTCGACACTGAAGCTTTCTTT. This gives the protein CAISSVDVFDTEAFF. The J gene is TRBJ1-1, the V gene TRBV10-3; D call uncertain. V was shortened by 6 bases and J by 3 bases, with 17 bases between the two germline ends. Germline values: CDR1 ENHRY, CDR2 SYGVKD. The CDR3 is 15 amino acids.

This clonotype was observed once. At one end, the junction sequence differs from germline, possibly due to a read error. The CDR3 nucleotides read TGCAGTGCTAGTGGCAGCGGGGGGGTCACCGGGGAGCTGCTTTTT. Translating gives CSASGSGGVTGELLF. The rearrangement links TRBV20-1 to TRBJ2-2; 10 bases map to TRBD2. This CDR3 is 15 amino acids long. Germline values: CDR1 DFQATT, CDR2 SNEGSKA (reference sequence).

J is TRBJ2-3 and V is TRBV12-3 or TRBV12-4; 8 bases line up with TRBD1. There are 14 residues in the CDR3. The V gene end was trimmed by 6 bases and the J gene end by 1 base; junction bases not matched to a gene: 3. The CDR3 DNA reads TGTGCCAGCAGCTCGGACAGGGGCACAGATACGCAGTATTTT. Its protein is CASSSDRGTDTQYF.

There are many counts of this clonotype. This chain connects TRBV20-1 to TRBJ2-5; 9 bases are a match to TRBD1. The CDR3 covers 14 residues. Germline V lookup: CDR1 DFQATT, CDR2 SNEGSKA (reference sequence). J gave up 7 bases and V 3 bases, and 9 bases lay outside the gene matches. DNA for the CDR3: TGCAGTGCTAGGCAATCACAGGGGGCAAGGACCCAGTACTTC. Amino acid sequence: CSARQSQGARTQYF.

This clonotype was observed many times. The chain couples TRBV7-8 to TRBJ1-6, with TRBD1 identical over 7 bases. V lost 6 bases to trimming and J lost 10 bases; unmatched junction nucleotides: 6. The CDR3 runs to 13 residues. Germline V lookup: CDR1 SGHVS, CDR2 FQNEAQ. CDR3 DNA: TGTGCCAGCAGACTGACAGGGAGGTCACCCCTCCACTTT. This translates into CASRLTGRSPLHF. Full variable domain (missing parts from reference TRBV7-8 and TRBJ1-6): GAGVSQSPRYKVAKRGQDVALRCDPISGHVSLFWYQQALGQGPEFLTYFQNEAQLDKSGLPSDRFFAERPEGSVSTLKIQRTQQEDSAVYLCASRLTGRSPLHFGNGTRLTVT.

This clonotype was picked up many times. The rearrangement uses TRBV18 and TRBJ2-1; the D gene could be TRBD1 or TRBD2 (5 bases each). Germline V gene data show CDR1 as KGHSH and CDR2 as LQKENI. The CDR3 spans 15 residues. The V end lost 6 bases, the J end lost 1 base, and 13 bases lay between the germline ends. The CDR3 DNA reads as TGTGCCAGCTCGACCCCTGGGGGTTCCTACAATGAGCAGTTCTTC. Its protein is CASSTPGGSYNEQFF.

This clonotype was found many times. This rearrangement joins TRBV6-5 to TRBJ2-1; TRBD1 agrees at 7 bases. The V gene's germline CDR1 is MNHEY and CDR2 SVGAGI. The CDR3 totals 12 residues. V shed 4 bases and J 8 bases; nucleotides not matched to a gene: 2. CDR3 nucleotides: TGTGCCAGCAGTTCCCAGGGGGATGAGCAGTTCTTC. Its protein product is CASSSQGDEQFF.

This clonotype was detected many times. The rearrangement joins TRBV6-1 to TRBJ2-5, with 8 positions matching TRBD2. V shed 3 bases, J shed 0 bases, and the junction held 9 bases outside the gene matches. The CDR3 is 17 residues long. Germline values: CDR1 MNHNS, CDR2 SASEGT. CDR3 protein: CASSDSGLAGNQETQYF. CDR3 DNA: TGTGCCAGCAGTGACTCTGGACTAGCCGGCAACCAAGAGACCCAGTACTTC.

The sample holds many counts of this clonotype. V usage is TRBV20-1 and J usage is TRBJ1-2; D is perhaps TRBD1 (5 bases). The length of the CDR3 is 14 residues. CDR1 DFQATT and CDR2 SNEGSKA come from the germline V gene (reference sequence). V was cut by 4 bases and J by 0 bases, with 12 bases left in between. CDR3 in amino acids: CSAKTREPNYGYTF. The CDR3, as DNA: TGCAGTGCTAAAACCAGGGAACCTAACTATGGCTACACCTTC.

Note on this clonotype: A much larger clone lies one base from this, so it may be a read error. The CDR3 ends on some other residue instead of the conserved phenylalanine or tryptophan, so this is likely a read error. The chain employs TRBV20-1 and TRBJ1-2; no reliable D call. Germline CDR1 reads DFQATT; CDR2 reads SNEGSKA (reference sequence). This CDR3 contains 13 residues. V was cut by 4 bases and J by 2 bases, with 11 bases left in between. The CDR3 coding sequence is TGCAGTGCTACCCTAGGATTGAACTATGGCTACACCTTA. Its protein product is CSATLGLNYGYTL.

With regard to this clonotype: With only one base between it and a far larger clone, this is likely a read error. The V and J genes are TRBV12-3 or TRBV12-4 and TRBJ2-5, with TRBD1 matching 8 bases. J was trimmed by 1 base and V by 5 bases; bases with no gene match: 6. The CDR3 spans 15 residues. This chain's CDR3 is CASSDAGQGQETQYF. Here the CDR3 DNA reads TGTGCCAGCAGTGATGCTGGACAGGGCCAAGAGACCCAGTACTTC.

This rearrangement joins TRBV6-1 to TRBJ1-5; D not resolved. This CDR3 has 14 amino acids. Trimming removed 8 bases at V and 3 bases at J, with 14 bases between. Germline V gene lookup returns CDR1 MNHNS and CDR2 SASEGT. CDR3 protein: CASLRAGINQPQHF. The CDR3 DNA follows: TGTGCCAGCCTACGGGCGGGGATCAATCAGCCCCAGCATTTT.

This clonotype was recorded many times. The V call is TRBV3-1, the J call TRBJ1-3; D gene unclear. Germline assignment: CDR1 LGHDT and CDR2 YNNKEL (reference sequence). The CDR3 is 14 amino acids. V was trimmed by 3 bases and J by 0 bases, leaving 6 bases between them. The CDR3 is CASSHTDSGNTIYF. The CDR3 nucleotides read TGTGCCAGCAGCCATACAGACTCTGGAAACACCATATATTTT.

A word on this clonotype: One end of the junction varies from germline; a read error may be responsible. The genes are TRBV20-1 and TRBJ1-1; the D gene is possibly TRBD1 (5 bases). The germline V gene has CDR1 DFQATT and CDR2 SNEGSKA (reference sequence). This CDR3 region has 15 residues. The CDR3 here is CSVRREGQVNTEAFF. CDR3 DNA sequence: TGCAGTGTTAGAAGGGAGGGGCAAGTGAACACTGAAGCTTTCTTT.

CDR3 nucleotide sequence: TGTGCCAGCAGCTTAAACCCCTCTAACTATGGCTACACCTTC. This encodes CASSLNPSNYGYTF. This chain connects TRBV7-3 to TRBJ1-2; D is unclear. The CDR3 covers 14 residues. V lost 1 base and J lost 0, with 6 bases in between. Germline values: CDR1 SGHTA, CDR2 FQGTGA.

This chain uses TRBV7-9 with TRBJ2-2; D is possibly TRBD1 or TRBD2 (5 bases each). In germline, CDR1 is SEHNR, CDR2 FQNEAQ (reference sequence). V shed 9 bases and J shed 1 base, with 15 bases lying between them. CDR3 size: 15 residues. CDR3: CASLIPRGNTGELFF. The CDR3, as DNA: TGTGCCAGTCTAATTCCGAGGGGGAACACCGGGGAGCTGTTTTTT. Supplemented by reference TRBV7-9 and TRBJ2-2, the full variable domain reads DTGVSQNPRHKITKRGQNVTFRCDPISEHNRLYWYRQTLGQGPEFLTYFQNEAQLEKSRLLSDRFSAERPKGSFSTLEIQRTEQGDSAMYLCASLIPRGNTGELFFGEGSRLTVL.

This rearrangement joins TRBV5-1 to TRBJ2-3; 7 positions agree with TRBD1. The CDR3 extends over 17 amino acids. Trimming cost V 0 bases and J 1 base; bases outside gene matches: 8. Per the germline V gene, CDR1 is SGHRS and CDR2 is YFSETQ. CDR3: CASSLGTQGVGTDTQYF. CDR3 nucleotide sequence: TGCGCCAGCAGCTTGGGGACGCAGGGGGTCGGCACAGATACGCAGTATTTT.

There are many counts of this clonotype. The chain uses TRBV7-2 and TRBJ2-1, with D perhaps TRBD2 (6 bases). Germline CDR1 reads SGHTA; CDR2 reads FQGNSA. The CDR3 covers 13 residues. V lost 11 bases to trimming and J lost 6 bases, with 17 bases between them. The CDR3: CACGMRAVNEQFF. CDR3 sequence (DNA): TGTGCCTGCGGGATGCGGGCCGTCAATGAGCAGTTCTTC.

This clonotype was detected ten times or more. The chain's CDR3 is CASSDLTGGLYGYTF. For the CDR3, the DNA is TGCGCCAGCAGCGACCTGACAGGGGGCCTCTATGGCTACACCTTC. The chain has TRBV5-1 and TRBJ1-2, with 10 positions matching TRBD1. Per the germline V gene, CDR1 is SGHRS and CDR2 is YFSETQ. The CDR3 loop spans 15 amino acids. The V gene end was trimmed by 4 bases and the J gene end by 4 bases; junction bases not matched to a gene: 7.

Ten or more counts support this clonotype. CDR3 nucleotides: TGTGCCAGCAGCCAAGTACAGAATAGCAATCAGCCCCAGCATTTT. Translation: CASSQVQNSNQPQHF. The chain uses TRBV4-2 and TRBJ1-5; no clear D. Germline V gives CDR1 LGHNA, CDR2 YNFKEQ. This CDR3 contains 15 residues. V was pared by 1 base and J by 0 bases, with 7 bases between.

This clonotype was seen once. A far more abundant clone sits one base away, making this likely a read error. The chain uses TRBV5-1 and TRBJ2-7, with no clear D. CDR1 and CDR2 from the germline V gene are SGHRS and YFSETQ. The CDR3 runs to 12 residues. In DNA form, the CDR3 reads TGTGCCAGCAGCTTAGGCGAATACGAGCAGTACTTC. It translates to CASSLGEYEQYF.

Ten or more counts support this clonotype. The CDR3 DNA reads as TGTGCTAGTCCCCATGGGGGCGGATCCAATCAGCCCCAGCATTTT. It codes for CASPHGGGSNQPQHF. The chain uses TRBV12-5 and TRBJ1-5; perhaps TRBD1 as D (6 bases). The CDR3 runs to 15 residues. Germline CDR1 and CDR2: LGHNT and FRNRAP. The V end lost 8 bases, the J end lost 3 bases, and 17 bases lay between the germline ends. Based on the CDR3 plus reference TRBV12-5 and TRBJ1-5, the full variable domain is DARVTQTPRHKVTEMGQEVTMRCQPILGHNTVFWYRQTMMQGLELLAYFRNRAPLDDSGMPKDRFSAEMPDATLATLKIQPSEPRDSAVYFCASPHGGGSNQPQHFGDGTRLSIL.